Listed here are 5 T cell receptor beta chains from one sample, sequenced in a study of blood T cell repertoires in COVID-19. TCRdb's table, derived via immunoSEQ multiplex PCR, lists solely in-frame clones and lacks some. The repertoire has roughly 270,000 clones, 85% of them found once; the top ten carry approximately 5%. Sequencing input: peripheral blood. These receptors were taken from a man aged 45-65 years with active or convalescent COVID-19.

This clone came up once. The V call is TRBV5-8, the J call TRBJ1-2; 9 bases line up with TRBD1. The germline CDR1 and CDR2 sequences are SGHTS and YDEGEE. Trimming at V came to 4 bases and at J to 5 bases, leaving 3 bases not matched to a gene. The CDR3 is 13 amino acids. The CDR3 coding sequence is TGTGCCAGCAGCGCGACAGGGGGTTATGGCTACACCTTC. Translated, it gives CASSATGGYGYTF.

This clone came up a few times. The rearrangement joins TRBV20-1 to TRBJ1-2; D unresolved. V lost 2 bases, J lost 3 bases, and 4 bases lay in between. This CDR3 contains 11 residues. Per germline, CDR1 DFQATT and CDR2 SNEGSKA (reference sequence). This chain's CDR3 is CSARRDYGYTF. In DNA, the CDR3 is TGCAGTGCTAGACGGGACTATGGCTACACCTTC.

The V call is TRBV29-1, the J call TRBJ2-3, with D possibly matching TRBD2 (5 bases). Looked up from germline, CDR1 is SQVTM and CDR2 is ANQGSEA. This CDR3 is 11 amino acids long. V shed 7 bases and J shed 6 bases, with 11 bases lying between them. The CDR3 here is CSAGVQDTQYF. The CDR3 DNA is TGCAGCGCCGGGGTCCAGGATACGCAGTATTTT.

A few counts support this clone. This chain uses TRBV10-2 with TRBJ1-3, with D uncertain. Deletions cut 1 base from V and 4 bases from J, with 8 bases between. The V gene's germline CDR1 is WSHSY and CDR2 SAAADI. The CDR3 consists of 14 residues. The DNA for the CDR3 is TGCGCCAGCAGTGAGTACGGGGAAGGAAACACCATATATTTT. Translation gives CASSEYGEGNTIYF.

This rearrangement joins TRBV11-1 to TRBJ1-1; no firm D call. Trimming took off 6 bases at V and 2 bases at J, with 10 bases between the two ends. The CDR3 is 13 amino acids. Germline V CDR1 and CDR2: SGHAT, FQDESV (reference sequence). The CDR3 sequence: CASRSGDNTEAFF. DNA for the CDR3: TGTGCCAGCAGGTCGGGTGATAACACTGAAGCTTTCTTT. Using reference TRBV11-1 and TRBJ1-1 for the parts outside the CDR3, the full variable domain is EAEVAQSPRYKITEKSQAVAFWCDPISGHATLYWYRQILGQGPELLVQFQDESVVDDSQLPKDRFSAERLKGVDSTLKIQPAELGDSAMYLCASRSGDNTEAFFGQGTRLTVV.